Sequencing of this T cell receptor beta chain was carried out in a study of T cells in Graves' hyperthyroidism and ophthalmopathy. Study conclusions and caveats: Onset of ophthalmopathy came a median roughly 6.5 months after the model predicted it.

This clonotype has at least ten counts. Antigen: not known. CDR1 and CDR2 from the germline V gene are DFQATT and SNEGSKA (reference sequence). Trimming stripped 2 bases from V and 4 bases from J, with 20 bases between. This CDR3 has 16 amino acids. Amplified TCR beta CDR3 regions derived from RNA transcripts. HTBI primers drove first-round RT-PCR of the TCR CDR3. Each CDR3 protein is one row after TCRdb ran MiXCR on the multiplex PCR reads. This sample has 200,000 to 300,000 distinct CDR3 sequences; about 17% occur once, and the top ten carry 28%. PBMCs were sourced from roughly 10 ml fresh peripheral blood.

The sequence derives from a woman under 30 with Graves' ophthalmopathy. The sequencing sample was made of blood. J is TRBJ1-1 and V is TRBV20-1; D possibly corresponds to TRBD1 (6 bases). The CDR3, as DNA: TGCAGTGCTAGATCACCAGGGGCGACCAGAGGCACTGAAGCTTTCTTT. This translates into CSARSPGATRGTEAFF.